This T cell receptor beta chain came from a study of blood T cell repertoires in COVID-19. The overall study: Spain, Italy and the United States supplied samples that represented acute and convalescent COVID-19. Sample material is recorded as cDNA or gDNA derived from T cells, B-cell-depleted T cells, or PBMCs.

Germline lookup yields CDR1 MDHEN and CDR2 SYDVKM. The CDR3 loop spans 17 amino acids. The V gene end was trimmed by 5 bases and the J gene end by 4 bases; junction bases not matched to a gene: 11. In the authors' workflow: Scientists estimated how many nucleated cells there were by amplifying reference gene primers. Libraries were prepared by immunoSEQ multiplex PCR; TCRdb keeps only in-frame clonotypes and omits some of them. The V and J calls and the clone size are those of that table, but D and trimming were determined from the DNA. The sample carries some 100,000 clones, roughly 85% recorded once.

Sequencing was carried out using peripheral blood. The origin of this receptor is a woman in her sixties or seventies with active or convalescent COVID-19. V gene TRBV28 combines with J gene TRBJ2-2, with TRBD2 matching over 9 bases. The CDR3, as DNA: TGTGCCAGCAGTACCCCGAGGGGCGGGAGGGGCACCGGGGAGCTGTTTTTT. It codes for CASSTPRGGRGTGELFF.